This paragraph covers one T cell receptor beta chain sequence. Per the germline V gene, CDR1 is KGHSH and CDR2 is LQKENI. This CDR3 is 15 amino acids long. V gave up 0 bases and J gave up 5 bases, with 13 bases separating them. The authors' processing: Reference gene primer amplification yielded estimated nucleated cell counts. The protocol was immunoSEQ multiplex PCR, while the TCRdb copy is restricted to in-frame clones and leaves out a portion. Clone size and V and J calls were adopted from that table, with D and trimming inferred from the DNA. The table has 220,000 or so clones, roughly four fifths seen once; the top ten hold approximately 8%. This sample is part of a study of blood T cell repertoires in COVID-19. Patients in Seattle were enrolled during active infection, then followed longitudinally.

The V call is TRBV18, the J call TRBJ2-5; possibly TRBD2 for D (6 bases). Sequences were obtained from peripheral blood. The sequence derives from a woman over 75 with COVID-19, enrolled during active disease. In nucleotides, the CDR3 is TGTGCCAGCTCACCACCGACTAGTCAGCGGGAGACCCAGTACTTC. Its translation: CASSPPTSQRETQYF. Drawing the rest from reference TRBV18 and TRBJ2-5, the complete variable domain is NAGVMQNPRHLVRRRGQEARLRCSPMKGHSHVYWYRQLPEEGLKFMVYLQKENIIDESGMPKERFSAEFPKEGPSILRIQQVVRGDSAAYFCASSPPTSQRETQYFGPGTRLLVL.